The next 22 T cell receptor beta chains were all read from a single sample in a study of T cells in localized non-small cell lung cancer. The data were produced by immunoSEQ multiplex PCR, yet TCRdb's version contains in-frame clones alone and is incomplete. The sample holds 5,000 to 6,500 clones, around 83% seen once. This sample comprised peripheral blood mononuclear cells, obtained before any cancer treatment. The source is a female donor at least 60 years old with stage II lung adenocarcinoma.

The rearrangement joins TRBV7-2 to TRBJ2-2; the D is unclear. Trimming cost V 3 bases and J 7 bases, with 21 bases left between them. The CDR3 has 17 residues. Germline V lookup: CDR1 SGHTA, CDR2 FQGNSA. The CDR3 DNA follows: TGTGCCAGCAGCTTTACGTACGAGAGCCGGTCGGGCGGGGAGCTGTTTTTT. Protein product: CASSFTYESRSGGELFF.

The chain couples TRBV5-1 to TRBJ2-5; 14 positions match TRBD2. Germline CDR1 is SGHRS and CDR2 is YFSETQ. The junction had 7 bases not matched to a gene; V was cut back by 0 bases and J by 6 bases. This CDR3 spans 17 amino acids. The CDR3 sequence is CASSLGGTSGRAKTQYF. The CDR3 DNA reads TGCGCCAGCAGCTTGGGGGGGACTAGCGGGAGAGCGAAGACCCAGTACTTC.

CDR3 DNA sequence: TGCGCCAGCAGCCCAGGACAGGAGAGGAGCCAGCCCCAGCATTTT. This encodes CASSPGQERSQPQHF. This chain links TRBV4-1 with TRBJ1-5, with 7 bases that match TRBD1. CDR1 and CDR2 from the germline V gene are MGHRA and YSYEKL. V lost 4 bases, J lost 7 bases, and 10 bases stayed unmatched. The CDR3 runs 15 residues.

The CDR3 region is CASSELVGTAGNTIYF. The CDR3 nucleotides read TGTGCCAGCAGTGAATTGGTAGGGACGGCTGGAAACACCATATATTTT. This chain links TRBV6-1 with TRBJ1-3, with a weak D call TRBD1 (5 bases). The CDR3 has 16 amino acids. The germline V gene has CDR1 MNHNS and CDR2 SASEGT. The V end was cut by 2 bases, the J end by 2 bases, with 13 bases between.

This clone appeared once. The chain employs TRBV6-5 and TRBJ2-7; D uncertain. CDR3 length: 12 residues. V was cut by 7 bases and J by 2 bases, with 9 bases left in between. Germline V gene sequence: CDR1 MNHEY, CDR2 SVGAGI. The CDR3 is CASTGSTYEQYF. CDR3 nucleotide sequence: TGTGCCAGCACTGGATCGACCTACGAGCAGTACTTC.

V gene TRBV6-5 combines with J gene TRBJ2-5, with 7 bases aligning to TRBD2. The CDR3 is 14 residues long. V shed 0 bases, J shed 5 bases, and the junction held 3 bases outside the gene matches. CDR1 is MNHEY, CDR2 SVGAGI, per germline. The CDR3 region has the DNA TGTGCCAGCAGTTACTCTTTGGGGGGGGAGACCCAGTACTTC. This encodes CASSYSLGGETQYF.

The chain is built from TRBV30 and TRBJ2-3, with D perhaps matching TRBD1 (6 bases). The V end lost 1 base, the J end lost 6 bases, and 8 bases lay between the germline ends. The CDR3 consists of 12 residues. Per germline, CDR1 GTSNPN and CDR2 SVGIG (reference sequence). CDR3 residues: CAWSGTGDTQYF. The CDR3 coding sequence is TGTGCCTGGAGTGGTACAGGGGATACGCAGTATTTT. Full variable domain (rest looked up from reference TRBV30 and TRBJ2-3): SQTIHQWPATLVQPVGSPLSLECTVEGTSNPNLYWYRQAAGRGLQLLFYSVGIGQISSEVPQNLSASRPQDRQFILSSKKLLLSDSGFYLCAWSGTGDTQYFGPGTRLTVL.

The chain recombines TRBV25-1 with TRBJ2-1; D gene uncertain. Trimming removed 4 bases at V and 7 bases at J, with 5 bases between. The germline V gene encodes CDR1 MGHDK and CDR2 SYGVNS. This CDR3 has 11 amino acids. The DNA of the CDR3 is TGTGCCAGCAGTGGGTTTAATGAGCAGTTCTTC. Its protein is CASSGFNEQFF.

The chain joins TRBV19 to TRBJ2-1; D may be TRBD2 (6 bases). CDR1 and CDR2 (germline): LNHDA, SQIVND (reference sequence). This CDR3 comprises 15 residues. Trimming pared 4 bases from V and 7 bases from J, leaving 17 bases between. The CDR3 DNA sequence: TGTGCCAGTAGTACCTATGGGGAGGATTGGAATGAGCAGTTCTTC. Amino acids: CASSTYGEDWNEQFF.

The chain joins TRBV14 to TRBJ2-1; TRBD2 agrees at 15 bases. Looked up from germline, CDR1 is SGHDN and CDR2 is FVKESK. The length of the CDR3 is 18 residues. The ends lost 4 bases at V and 6 bases at J; junction bases unmatched: 10. CDR3: CASSPGLAGGPAANEQFF. DNA of the CDR3: TGTGCCAGCAGCCCCGGACTAGCGGGAGGGCCGGCAGCCAATGAGCAGTTCTTC.

This chain joins TRBV25-1 and TRBJ1-2; no reliable D call. The CDR3 is 14 residues long. The V and J ends lost 4 bases and 6 bases respectively, with 15 bases between them. Germline assignment: CDR1 MGHDK and CDR2 SYGVNS. This CDR3 is CASSAVKGANGYTF. For the CDR3, the DNA is TGTGCCAGCAGTGCTGTAAAGGGAGCTAATGGCTACACCTTC.

V usage is TRBV7-3 and J usage is TRBJ1-1; D unresolved. The CDR3 is 15 amino acids. CDR1 is SGHTA, CDR2 FQGTGA, per germline. The ends were cut back, 3 bases at V and 5 bases at J, with 16 bases in the middle. In nucleotides, the CDR3 is TGTGCCAGCAGCTTCACAGACTCGAAAGGGACTGAAGCTTTCTTT. The encoded protein is CASSFTDSKGTEAFF.

The rearrangement joins TRBV5-1 to TRBJ2-5, with D maybe TRBD1 (5 bases). CDR3 length: 16 amino acids. With 2 bases removed from V and 0 bases from J, the gap between germline ends came to 14 bases. Per germline, CDR1 SGHRS and CDR2 YFSETQ. The CDR3 sequence: CASSFTGTLYQETQYF. CDR3 bases: TGCGCCAGCAGCTTTACAGGCACTCTGTACCAAGAGACCCAGTACTTC.

This chain uses TRBV9 with TRBJ1-3; D uncertain. The germline gives CDR1 SGDLS, CDR2 YYNGEE. Trimming shortened V by 0 bases and J by 0 bases, and 10 bases separated the two germline ends. This CDR3 spans 16 amino acids. CDR3: CASSVDPNLSGNTIYF. DNA of the CDR3: TGTGCCAGCAGCGTAGACCCGAACCTCTCTGGAAACACCATATATTTT.

The chain joins TRBV25-1 to TRBJ1-3, with 7 bases lining up with TRBD1. Germline CDR1 MGHDK, CDR2 SYGVNS. Losses at the gene ends were 1 base for V and 4 bases for J; bases not matched to a gene: 4. The CDR3 loop spans 15 amino acids. The CDR3 DNA reads as TGTGCCAGCAGTGAATGGGACAGTTCGGGAAACACCATATATTTT. Translation: CASSEWDSSGNTIYF.

The chain has TRBV7-2 and TRBJ2-6; D not resolved. The length of the CDR3 is 14 residues. Trimming left V 1 base short and J 4 bases short, with 5 bases between. Germline V CDR1 and CDR2: SGHTA, FQGNSA. The CDR3 region is CASSLGLGANVLTF. The CDR3 DNA follows: TGTGCCAGCAGCTTAGGACTGGGGGCCAACGTCCTGACTTTC. Complete variable domain (other parts from reference TRBV7-2 and TRBJ2-6): GAGVSQSPSNKVTEKGKDVELRCDPISGHTALYWYRQSLGQGLEFLIYFQGNSAPDKSGLPSDRFSAERTGGSVSTLTIQRTQQEDSAVYLCASSLGLGANVLTFGAGSRLTVL.

The rearrangement links TRBV5-4 to TRBJ2-1; 9 nucleotides agree with TRBD1. V trimming: 0 bases; J trimming: 8 bases; junction bases outside the gene matches: 9. The CDR3 totals 16 residues. Looked up from germline, CDR1 is SGHNT and CDR2 is YYREEE (reference sequence). The DNA for the CDR3 is TGTGCCAGCAGCTTGGCGACCGGGACAGGGAAGGATGAGCAGTTCTTC. Translation gives CASSLATGTGKDEQFF.

The chain uses TRBV6-6 and TRBJ1-1; TRBD1 agrees at 8 bases. Per germline, CDR1 MNHNY and CDR2 SVGAGI (reference sequence). This CDR3 contains 12 residues. V lost 6 bases and J lost 9; bases outside the gene matches: 6. The DNA for the CDR3 is TGTGCCAGCAGCGTCAGGGGGCAGAAAGCTTTCTTT. Translating it yields CASSVRGQKAFF.

This chain joins TRBV6-5 and TRBJ2-3; maybe TRBD2 (6 bases). Germline-derived CDR1 and CDR2 are MNHEY and SVGAGI. Trimming left V 0 bases short and J 4 bases short, with 8 bases between. CDR3 length: 14 amino acids. The CDR3 bases are TGTGCCAGCAGTTACTCTGGGGAGGCAGATACGCAGTATTTT. This codes for CASSYSGEADTQYF.

This chain links TRBV6-5 with TRBJ2-1; TRBD2 agrees at 11 bases. V trimming: 5 bases; J trimming: 4 bases; junction bases outside the gene matches: 4. The CDR3 length is 15 residues. Germline loops: CDR1 MNHEY, CDR2 SVGAGI. CDR3 in DNA: TGTGCCAGCAGTCCTAGCGGGGGGACTTACAATGAGCAGTTCTTC. It specifies CASSPSGGTYNEQFF.

This clone showed up just a few times. The V call is TRBV18, the J call TRBJ1-6; D is undetermined. CDR3 length: 13 residues. V was pared by 2 bases and J by 14 bases, with 13 bases between. The germline V gene has CDR1 KGHSH and CDR2 LQKENI. Here the CDR3 reads CASSPGQDGTLHF. In nucleotides, the CDR3 is TGTGCCAGCTCACCAGGGCAGGACGGCACCCTCCACTTT.

The chain recombines TRBV6-1 with TRBJ1-1; D ambiguous. CDR3 length equals 13 residues. The germline CDR1 and CDR2 sequences are MNHNS and SASEGT. The V and J ends lost 6 bases and 8 bases respectively, with 16 bases between them. DNA of the CDR3: TGTGCCAGCAGGGCGGACGGTTCTGGGGAAGCTTTCTTT. The encoded protein is CASRADGSGEAFF.